Listed here are 11 T cell receptor beta chains from one sample, sequenced in a study of blood T cell repertoires in COVID-19. The protocol was immunoSEQ multiplex PCR, while the TCRdb copy is restricted to in-frame clones and leaves out a portion. The sample holds 210,000 or so clones; 80% to 90% are singletons and the top ten take 2% to 2.5%. Sequencing input: peripheral blood. These receptors all stem from a woman between 50 and 59 years old with acute or convalescent COVID-19.

The CDR3 DNA sequence: TGTGCCAGTAGTAAGGACAGGGACAGGAACACTGAAGCTTTCTTT. Its translation: CASSKDRDRNTEAFF. V is TRBV19 and J is TRBJ1-1; 8 nucleotides match TRBD1. The CDR3 loop spans 15 amino acids. CDR1 LNHDA and CDR2 SQIVND come from the germline V gene (reference sequence). V lost 4 bases and J lost 1; bases outside the gene matches: 5.

This CDR3 is CASSLKLDRVSEQYF. Here the CDR3 DNA reads TGTGCCAGCAGCTTAAAGTTGGACAGGGTTAGCGAGCAGTACTTC. The rearrangement links TRBV21-1 to TRBJ2-7; TRBD1, the table's D call, lacks a check against the DNA. TRBV21-1 is an annotated pseudogene. The CDR3 contains 15 residues.

This clone was picked up a small number of times. The chain couples TRBV7-2 to TRBJ2-5, with TRBD2 matching over 8 bases. The CDR3 has 14 amino acids. Per germline, CDR1 SGHTA and CDR2 FQGNSA. The J segment lost 4 bases and the V segment lost 5 bases, leaving 6 bases of the junction unmatched. CDR3 protein: CASSPGGQRETQYF. The CDR3 DNA reads TGTGCCAGCAGCCCGGGGGGGCAGAGAGAGACCCAGTACTTC.

The rearrangement joins TRBV5-1 to TRBJ1-1; tentative D call: TRBD1 (6 bases). The germline CDR1 and CDR2 sequences are SGHRS and YFSETQ. The CDR3 extends over 16 amino acids. Trimming cost V 2 bases and J 1 base, with 15 bases left between them. Here the CDR3 reads CASSFNRVGENTEAFF. In DNA, the CDR3 is TGCGCCAGCAGCTTCAACAGGGTAGGTGAGAACACTGAAGCTTTCTTT.

The chain has TRBV27 and TRBJ2-7, with D perhaps matching TRBD1 (6 bases). Trimming took 6 bases from V and 5 from J, leaving 17 bases between them. Germline CDR1 and CDR2: MNHEY and SMNVEV (reference sequence). The CDR3 is 14 amino acids. The CDR3 DNA sequence: TGTGCCAGCAGATCGATATTGGACAGCCACGAGCAGTACTTC. Translating it yields CASRSILDSHEQYF.

The chain employs TRBV18 and TRBJ2-1; 7 bases map to TRBD2. This CDR3 contains 14 residues. The junction had 3 bases not matched to a gene; V was cut back by 0 bases and J by 7 bases. The germline CDR1 and CDR2 sequences are KGHSH and LQKENI. The CDR3, as DNA: TGTGCCAGCTCACCACCGACTAGCTCTAATGAGCAGTTCTTC. This encodes CASSPPTSSNEQFF.

The V call is TRBV20-1, the J call TRBJ2-3; no clear D. The V end was cut by 3 bases, the J end by 3 bases, with 4 bases between. The CDR3 consists of 11 residues. Germline V gene data show CDR1 as DFQATT and CDR2 as SNEGSKA (reference sequence). CDR3 sequence: CSARLTDTQYF. In nucleotides, the CDR3 is TGCAGTGCTAGGTTAACAGATACGCAGTATTTT.

V usage is TRBV30 and J usage is TRBJ1-5; 8 nucleotides line up with TRBD1. Germline V gives CDR1 GTSNPN, CDR2 SVGIG (reference sequence). The CDR3 length is 16 residues. Germline trimming cut 0 bases from V and 6 bases from J; bases unmatched to any gene: 10. CDR3 nucleotides: TGTGCCTGGAGTGTACCGCGGCAGGGGGCATTTCAGCCCCAGCATTTT. This codes for CAWSVPRQGAFQPQHF.

On this clone: In the same sample, other DNA sequences code for this CDR3. The chain joins TRBV18 to TRBJ2-7; 13 positions agree with TRBD2. The J segment lost 2 bases and the V segment lost 2 bases, leaving 0 bases of the junction unmatched. The CDR3 is made up of 15 amino acids. Germline CDR1 is KGHSH and CDR2 is LQKENI. The CDR3 loop is CASSPGTSGTYEQYF. CDR3 DNA sequence: TGTGCCAGCTCACCAGGGACTAGCGGGACCTACGAGCAGTACTTC.

In its sample, this clone was seen once. J is TRBJ2-1 and V is TRBV7-2; TRBD1 matches 9 bases. V dropped 2 bases and J dropped 5; count of bases not matched to a gene: 1. The germline V gene encodes CDR1 SGHTA and CDR2 FQGNSA. The CDR3 has 14 residues. The CDR3 reads CASSLRTGDNEQFF. In nucleotides, the CDR3 is TGTGCCAGCAGCTTAAGGACAGGGGACAATGAGCAGTTCTTC.

The genes are TRBV18 and TRBJ2-2; D call uncertain. The germline V and J ends were trimmed by 5 bases and 5 bases, with 12 bases remaining between them. CDR1 KGHSH and CDR2 LQKENI come from the germline V gene. This CDR3 comprises 14 residues. The CDR3 loop is CASSSLTLTGELFF. For the CDR3, the DNA is TGTGCCAGCTCATCTTTAACTTTGACCGGGGAGCTGTTTTTT.